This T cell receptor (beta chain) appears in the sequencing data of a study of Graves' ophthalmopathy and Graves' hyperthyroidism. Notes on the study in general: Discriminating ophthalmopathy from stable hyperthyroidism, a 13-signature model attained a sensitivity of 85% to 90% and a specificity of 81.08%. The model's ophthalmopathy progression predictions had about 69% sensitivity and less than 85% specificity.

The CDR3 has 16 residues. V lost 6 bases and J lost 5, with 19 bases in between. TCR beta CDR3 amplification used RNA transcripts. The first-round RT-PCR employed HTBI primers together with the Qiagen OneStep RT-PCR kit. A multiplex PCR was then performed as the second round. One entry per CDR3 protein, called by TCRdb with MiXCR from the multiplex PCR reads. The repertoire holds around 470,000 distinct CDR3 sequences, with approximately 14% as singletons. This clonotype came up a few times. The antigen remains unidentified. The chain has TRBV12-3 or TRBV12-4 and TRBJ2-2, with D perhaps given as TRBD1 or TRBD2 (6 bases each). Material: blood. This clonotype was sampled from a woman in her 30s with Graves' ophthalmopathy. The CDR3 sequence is CASSRGGQGRTGELFF. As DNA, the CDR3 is TGTGCCAGCAGCCGCGGTGGGCAGGGGAGGACCGGGGAGCTGTTTTTT.